Presented here are 5 T cell receptor beta chains from one specimen sequenced in a study of T cell changes during pregnancy in multiple sclerosis. Some clones are missing from TCRdb's copy, which holds only in-frame ones; the method was immunoSEQ multiplex PCR. The sample has 45,000 to 50,000 clones; roughly 92% are singletons. Sequencing used peripheral blood, obtained in the third trimester of pregnancy. The receptors derive from a female donor with multiple sclerosis, enrolled in a pregnancy study.

The genes are TRBV30 and TRBJ1-2, with D perhaps TRBD1 (6 bases). Germline V CDR1 and CDR2: GTSNPN, SVGIG (reference sequence). V lost 4 bases and J lost 1, with 10 bases in between. The CDR3 extends over 13 amino acids. CDR3 nucleotide sequence: TGTGCCTGGACGGGACAACTTAACTATGGCTACACCTTC. Translating gives CAWTGQLNYGYTF.

V and J are TRBV14 and TRBJ1-1, with 10 nucleotides matching TRBD1. The CDR3 loop spans 15 amino acids. Trimming took 3 bases from V and 1 from J; bases not matched to a gene: 2. Germline-derived CDR1 and CDR2 are SGHDN and FVKESK. CDR3: CASSQRTGGNTEAFF. The CDR3 nucleotides read TGTGCCAGCAGCCAGAGGACAGGGGGGAACACTGAAGCTTTCTTT. Based on the CDR3 plus reference TRBV14 and TRBJ1-1, the full variable domain is EAGVTQFPSHSVIEKGQTVTLRCDPISGHDNLYWYRRVMGKEIKFLLHFVKESKQDESGMPNNRFLAERTGGTYSTLKVQPAELEDSGVYFCASSQRTGGNTEAFFGQGTRLTVV.

This chain connects TRBV5-1 to TRBJ2-7; 7 nucleotides align to TRBD2. Germline CDR1 reads SGHRS; CDR2 reads YFSETQ. The V and J ends lost 4 bases and 3 bases, in that order; junction bases with no gene match: 7. The CDR3 covers 14 residues. The CDR3 loop is CASSRFGGSYEQYF. The CDR3 DNA reads TGCGCCAGCAGCCGCTTTGGCGGGAGCTACGAGCAGTACTTC.

The DNA of the CDR3 is TGCGCCAGCAGCCCCATACTGAGGGGGCATGGCACCGGGGAGCTGTTTTTT. Amino acid sequence: CASSPILRGHGTGELFF. The V and J genes are TRBV4-3 and TRBJ2-2; 7 nucleotides agree with TRBD1. The CDR3 has 17 amino acids. The V segment lost 4 bases and the J segment 4 bases; nucleotides outside the gene matches: 12. Germline V gene sequence: CDR1 LGHNA, CDR2 YSLEER.

This clone appeared a single time. V gene TRBV29-1 combines with J gene TRBJ1-5, with D tentatively TRBD1 (5 bases). Germline V gene data show CDR1 as SQVTM and CDR2 as ANQGSEA. V was shortened by 2 bases and J by 12 bases, with 11 bases between the two germline ends. This CDR3 is built from 11 residues. The CDR3 DNA sequence: TGCAGCGTTGAAACGGGGGGGAACCAGCATTTT. This sequence encodes CSVETGGNQHF.